The rows below give T cell receptor beta chains drawn from one sample of a study of blood T cell repertoires in COVID-19. Assay: immunoSEQ multiplex PCR; the TCRdb copy retains only in-frame clones and omits some. This table holds approximately 60,000 clones, around 84% found once. Sequenced material: peripheral blood. The receptors come from a man aged 50 or older with active COVID-19. The CDR3 runs from the conserved cysteine through the conserved F or W. Fields, in order: clone size, V gene, J gene, D gene, CDR3 protein, CDR3 DNA. The D gene is left open where the match is weak. Size tells how often a clone was seen (once, few, many) or the class of an expanded clone, and some rows leave it out.

>NA|TRBV6-5|TRBJ1-1|NA
CASSSTGSNTEAFF
TGTGCCAGCAGTTCAACAGGGAGCAACACTGAAGCTTTCTTT
>NA|TRBV24-1|TRBJ2-1|NA
CATSQAAQGGDEQFF
TGTGCCACCAGCCAAGCGGCGCAGGGCGGGGATGAGCAGTTCTTC
>few|TRBV19|TRBJ1-6|NA
CASSIEGTSPLHF
TGTGCCAGTAGTATTGAGGGAACCTCACCCCTCCACTTT
>NA|TRBV6-4|TRBJ2-1|TRBD2
CASSAGTSGGDEQFF
TGTGCCAGCAGTGCCGGGACTAGCGGGGGGGATGAGCAGTTCTTC
>NA|TRBV30|TRBJ1-2|NA
CAWTTGSGYTF
TGTGCCTGGACCACAGGGTCCGGCTACACCTTC
>NA|TRBV19|TRBJ1-2|NA
CASSNLGTPGNGYTF
TGTGCCAGTAGTAACCTCGGGACACCTGGGAATGGCTACACCTTC
>NA|TRBV11-2|TRBJ2-7|NA
CASSLGGGDYEQYF
TGTGCCAGCAGCTTAGGCGGAGGGGACTACGAGCAGTACTTC
>NA|TRBV6-6|TRBJ1-3|NA
CASSFSLQGRGNTIYF
TGTGCCAGCAGTTTCTCGCTCCAGGGTAGAGGAAACACCATATATTTT
>NA|TRBV13|TRBJ2-5|NA
CASSLGDFQETQYF
TGTGCCAGCAGCTTAGGGGACTTTCAAGAGACCCAGTACTTC
>NA|TRBV11-2|TRBJ2-5|TRBD2
CASSLGTSQKETQYF
TGTGCCAGCAGCCTGGGGACTAGCCAAAAAGAGACCCAGTACTTC
>NA|TRBV28|TRBJ1-1|NA
CASSRGGRGAFF
TGTGCCAGCAGTCGGGGGGGCCGAGGAGCTTTCTTT
>once|TRBV28|TRBJ2-3|NA
CASSLSGRTRTDTQYF
TGTGCCAGCAGTTTAAGCGGGCGGACCCGCACAGATACGCAGTATTTT
>NA|TRBV19|TRBJ1-1|NA
CASTYPGITEAFF
TGTGCCAGTACCTACCCGGGTATCACTGAAGCTTTCTTT
>NA|TRBV28|TRBJ1-5|NA
CASNSDNNQPQHF
TGTGCCAGCAACTCGGACAACAATCAGCCCCAGCATTTT
>NA|TRBV27|TRBJ1-4|NA
CASSYWGQDEKLFF
TGTGCCAGCAGTTATTGGGGGCAGGATGAAAAACTGTTTTTT
>NA|TRBV19|TRBJ2-7|TRBD2
CASSTGTSDPYEQYF
TGTGCCAGTAGTACGGGGACTAGCGACCCCTACGAGCAGTACTTC
>NA|TRBV11-2|TRBJ2-7|TRBD1
CASSPGQGFEQYF
TGTGCCAGCAGCCCGGGACAGGGGTTCGAGCAGTACTTC
>NA|TRBV9|TRBJ1-1|NA
CASSALSDTEAFF
TGTGCCAGCAGTGCCCTCAGTGACACTGAAGCTTTCTTT
>NA|TRBV7-7|TRBJ2-7|TRBD2
CASSQGLAGGYEQYF
TGTGCCAGCAGCCAAGGACTAGCGGGAGGCTACGAGCAGTACTTC
>NA|TRBV14|TRBJ2-7|NA
CASSPTLAAGSSYEQYF
TGTGCCAGCAGCCCAACCCTCGCGGCGGGGAGCTCCTACGAGCAGTACTTC
>NA|TRBV11-2|TRBJ2-1|NA
CASSFLQVNEQFF
TGTGCCAGCAGCTTCCTCCAGGTGAATGAGCAGTTCTTC
>few|TRBV9|TRBJ2-1|TRBD1
CASSVRGQVYNEQFF
TGTGCCAGCAGCGTGCGGGGACAGGTATACAATGAGCAGTTCTTC
>NA|TRBV7-2|TRBJ2-5|TRBD2
CAKRLAGYNQETQYF
TGTGCCAAACGACTAGCGGGATATAACCAAGAGACCCAGTACTTC
>few|TRBV7-9|TRBJ1-4|TRBD1
CASSLRWPGGNEKLFF
TGTGCCAGCAGCTTAAGGTGGCCAGGGGGTAATGAAAAACTGTTTTTT
>NA|TRBV3-1/TRBV3-2|TRBJ2-1|TRBD2
CASRPGLAGRNEQFF
TGTGCCAGCAGACCGGGACTAGCGGGGAGAAATGAGCAGTTCTTC
>once|TRBV6-1|TRBJ2-5|NA
CASSDSGETQYF
TGTGCCAGCAGTGACAGCGGTGAGACCCAGTACTTC
>once|TRBV7-7|TRBJ1-3|TRBD1
CASSGGQGAGNTIYF
TGTGCTAGCAGCGGGGGACAGGGGGCTGGAAACACCATATATTTT
>NA|TRBV9|TRBJ2-1|TRBD2
CASTAGGSEQFF
TGTGCCAGCACTGCGGGAGGAAGTGAGCAGTTCTTC
>NA|TRBV4-2|TRBJ2-3|TRBD2
CASSQLRLVAGGPNTDTQYF
TGTGCCAGCAGCCAACTTCGACTGGTAGCGGGAGGGCCGAACACAGATACGCAGTATTTT
>NA|TRBV19|TRBJ2-1|NA
CASSETGASYNEQFF
TGTGCCAGTAGTGAGACGGGAGCGTCCTACAATGAGCAGTTCTTC
>NA|TRBV5-8|TRBJ2-7|NA
CASRNSPRDRQYF
TGTGCCAGCAGAAACTCCCCGCGGGACAGGCAGTACTTC
>NA|TRBV7-6|TRBJ2-7|TRBD1
CASSPGQGAHEQYF
TGTGCCAGCAGCCCGGGACAGGGGGCCCACGAGCAGTACTTC
>NA|TRBV28|TRBJ2-1|TRBD2
CASSSPRGRAYEQFF
TGTGCCAGCAGTTCCCCTCGCGGGAGGGCCTATGAGCAGTTCTTC
>few|TRBV4-1|TRBJ1-2|NA
CASSPTEGYGYTF
TGCGCCAGCAGCCCAACAGAAGGCTATGGCTACACCTTC
>NA|TRBV14|TRBJ1-4|NA
CASRRTATNEKLFF
TGTGCCAGTCGCAGGACAGCAACTAATGAAAAACTGTTTTTT
>NA|TRBV11-2|TRBJ2-3|NA
CASSFSASDSDTQYF
TGTGCCAGCAGCTTCTCCGCAAGCGATTCAGATACGCAGTATTTT
>few|TRBV3-1/TRBV3-2|TRBJ2-3|TRBD1
CASSQRQGVTDTQYF
TGTGCCAGCAGTCAAAGACAGGGGGTCACAGATACGCAGTATTTT
>NA|TRBV27|TRBJ2-5|TRBD2
CASRLTGTSEFQTQYF
TGTGCCAGCAGGCTGACCGGGACTAGCGAGTTCCAGACCCAGTACTTC
>NA|TRBV6-5|TRBJ2-2|NA
CASRPGTTGELFF
TGTGCCAGTCGACCCGGGACAACCGGGGAGCTGTTTTTT
>NA|TRBV5-1|TRBJ2-6|NA
CASSSTQGRGGANVLTF
TGCGCCAGCAGCTCCACTCAGGGAAGGGGAGGGGCCAACGTCCTGACTTTC
>NA|TRBV30|TRBJ1-4|NA
CAWSRTENEKLFF
TGTGCCTGGAGTAGGACAGAGAATGAAAAACTGTTTTTT